This entry is about one T cell receptor beta chain. Its cognate antigen has yet to be identified. Base quality data are lacking; no much larger clone is found one base away. In the germline V gene, CDR1 corresponds to SGHRS and CDR2 to YFSETQ. The cysteine opens and the phenylalanine closes a CDR3 of 15 amino acids. The entry retains the CDR3 DNA only, 45 bases that are in frame from base 1. Clipping removes 0 bases from V and 5 bases from J, with 4 as the unmatched junction base count. The data originate from a study of radiotherapy plus CTLA-4 blockade in lung cancer (dated by TCRdb to the late 2010s). Regarding the study in general: Objective responses were observed in about a sixth of enrolled patients, and disease control was achieved in about 32%. The investigation overall reported the following: After treatment with radiotherapy and ipilimumab, TCR clones that originated in tumors expanded in peripheral blood. The strongest predictors of response were reported to be early dynamic shifts in blood T cell clones along with a rise in serum interferon-beta following radiation.

In this study, focal radiation therapy paired with CTLA-4 blockade (ipilimumab) was tested in patients who had chemo-refractory metastatic non-small-cell lung cancer. The library came from the immunoSEQ multiplex PCR assay. TCRdb mirrors the immuneACCESS table, restricted to in-frame sequences. Some clones are absent from its copies; in checked studies, under half trace to an unresolved V gene, and the reason for the others is unknown. The sample table records about 80,000 clones; 78% of these occur just once. Clones ranked in the top ten supply roughly 23% of the sample. This chain joins TRBV5-1 to TRBJ2-2, with 7 bases matching TRBD1. The specimen was peripheral blood, collected from a patient treated with radiotherapy plus ipilimumab. The clonotype originates from a human donor with non-small cell lung cancer whose response to radiotherapy plus ipilimumab could not be evaluated. Some clones in this sample may be carry-over from other donors' samples. The bases read TGCGCCAGCAGCTTGGACAGGGGTGGGACCGGGGAGCTGTTTTTT. Protein translation: CASSLDRGGTGELFF.